Detailed here is one T cell receptor beta chain. The donor population consisted of healthy HIV-negative adults with no recent acute infections or vaccinations. The repertoire was sequenced with immunoSEQ multiplex PCR; TCRdb's copy has only in-frame clones and lacks some. Among about 2.5 million clones, roughly 90% were seen once, and the ten largest hold approximately 0.4%. The source of the sample is a study of shared clonotypes between healthy human individuals. Across the study: Donors had three CD4 naive, three CD4 memory, two CD8 naive and one CD8 memory plate apiece.

CDR1 is SQVTM, CDR2 ANQGSEA, per germline. The CDR3 sequence is 15 residues long. Trimming at V came to 7 bases and at J to 2 bases, leaving 8 bases not matched to a gene. The source material was naive CD4+ T cells from PBMCs. Subset in this sample: CD45RA+ positively selected. The chain recombines TRBV29-1 with TRBJ2-2; 9 nucleotides match TRBD1. The TCR sequence derives from a man aged 18 to 30 in good health. Some clones in this sample may be carry-over from other donors' samples. CDR3 amino acids: CSAIRQGVNTGELFF. The CDR3 nucleotides read TGCAGCGCCATAAGACAGGGGGTTAACACCGGGGAGCTGTTTTTT.